This TCR beta chain was identified in a study of shared clonotypes between healthy human individuals (dated by TCRdb to the early 2020s). Turning to the overall study: The cohort comprised a couple of women and three men aged 18 to 49 years. For each donor, three plates each were used for CD4 naive and CD4 memory, two plates were used for CD8 naive, and one plate was used for CD8 memory. Blood TCR repertoires of a handful of healthy adults were deeply sequenced to estimate repertoire size and the extent of clonotype sharing between individuals. Libraries were prepared and TCR repertoires were sequenced by different laboratories using diverse techniques, in order to increase sequencing depth and limit assay-specific biases. Each donor's leukapheresis produced roughly between about 0.9 and 9.5 billion PBMCs. Paper-wide results and their limitations: The genetic and exposure-history diversity represented was limited by the small number of donors. Rarefaction of sorted-subset datasets indicated incomplete sequencing despite the large sequencing depth. Naive subsets generally had larger estimated clonotype richness than memory subsets did. Sampling was restricted to blood, and TCR repertoires in tissue are likely to differ from TCR repertoires in blood. Pairwise subsampling indicated that sequencing depth was expected to affect the degree of clonotype sharing among donors. About 5% of naive CD4, 3.5% of naive CD8, around 2.3% of memory CD4, and around 0.42% of memory CD8 clonotypes were shared across several donors. Compared with non-shared clonotypes, the clonotypes found in all four sorted-subset donors had higher generation probabilities.

According to the germline V gene (reference sequence), CDR1 reads SGHNT and CDR2 reads YYREEE. Compared with germline, V lacks 2 bases and J lacks 4 bases; bases without a gene match: 3. CDR3 length: 15 amino acids, cysteine to phenylalanine. This entry keeps only the CDR3 DNA: 45 bases, framed from base 1. As for this clone: It has no known antigen specificity. No base quality values were provided; no much bigger clone lies one nucleotide off.

CD8 naive samples consisted of CD45RO-negative cells that were positively selected for CCR7, yielding a CD45RA+CCR7+ population without TemRA cells. The donors were healthy, HIV-negative adults who had no recently reported acute infections or vaccinations. Every donor was a Caucasian adult residing in Nashville, Tennessee, USA. After blood collection by leukapheresis, PBMCs were isolated using Ficoll-Histopaque density gradient centrifugation and then cryopreserved in the vapor phase of liquid nitrogen. Purity and quantity of every magnetically sorted T cell population were checked by analytical flow cytometry. Each sorted fraction had its genomic DNA isolated and then quantified by UV absorbance on a Nanodrop 2000c. Using the deep immunoSEQ assay, multiplex PCR amplified TCR CDR3 regions from genomic DNA. For each cell subset, the extracted genomic DNA was distributed evenly across all wells of several immunoSEQ 96-well plates, and each plate served as one replicate. Each replicate PCR for sorted subsets received about 0.2 ug genomic DNA, equal to tens of thousands of T cell genomes. The purified libraries were quantified using a Qubit 3.0 fluorometer, sized with a Bioanalyzer 2100, and then quantified again using the KAPA Library Quantification kit. Each immunoSEQ 96-well plate was sequenced on its own single-read 150-cycle Illumina NextSeq 550 flow cell. Concerning the study's data processing: The immunoSEQ output contained only junctional sequences without quality scores, so filtering could not match that applied to full-length reads. Sequences were annotated with PyIR, a Python wrapper for IgBLAST v1.9, and V/J genes and CDR3 were assigned using IMGT germline references. Reads were filtered out if the reads had weak V/J assignments (E-value above 1e-6), no CDR3, stop codons, out-of-frame junctions, or ambiguous translated residues. V3J clonotypes were defined as sequences sharing an identical inferred V gene, J gene, and CDR3 amino acid sequence. Percentage overlap between repertoires was computed as shared unique clonotypes divided by the size of the smaller repertoire. Three approaches were used to assess repertoire richness: RTK rarefaction, the Chao1 estimator, and Recon v2.1 estimates of unobserved clonotypes. Generation probabilities for all TCRbeta clonotypes obtained by the gDNA method from a handful of donors were computed using OLGA. Held by TCRdb, this immuneACCESS table contains in-frame sequences only and omits some clones. Under half of the omission traces to an unresolved V gene where checked; the cause of the rest is unknown. The V and J calls and clone size are taken from that table; D and trimming were inferred from the DNA. The sample contains about 590,000 clones, 95% to 96% of them found a single time. The leading ten clones occupy roughly 0.1% of the sample.

This receptor chain uses TRBV5-4 and TRBJ2-3, with TRBD1 matching 11 junction bases. The origin of this receptor is a young woman in good health. Sequencing was carried out using naive CD8+ T cells sorted from blood. Interpreted using the paper, the cell subset or site label stands for: CD45RA+CCR7+. The CDR3 reads CASSFSGQGADTQYF. Read as DNA, the sequence is TGTGCCAGCAGCTTTTCGGGACAGGGGGCAGATACGCAGTATTTT. Supplemented by the reference TRBV5-4 and TRBJ2-3 proteins around the CDR3, the complete variable domain is ETGVTQSPTHLIKTRGQQVTLRCSSQSGHNTVSWYQQALGQGPQFIFQYYREEENGRGNFPPRFSGLQFPNYSSELNVNALELDDSALYLCASSFSGQGADTQYFGPGTRLTVL.